This T cell receptor beta chain came from a study of Tregs in tolerant kidney transplant recipients. Germline assignment: CDR1 SNHLY and CDR2 FYNNEI. The CDR3 is 16 residues long. V was pared by 4 bases and J by 2 bases, with 16 bases between. Study-level findings and limits: No direct test of biological reproducibility was done here. Expanding Tregs on activated donor B cells appeared to best identify donor-specific TCRbeta clones.

Thawed PBMCs were FACS-sorted into unstimulated CD4+CD25+CD127- regulatory T cells, CD4+CD25- non-regulatory cells, CD4 and CD8 cells. A single count supports this clone. Its antigen is unidentified. Here immunoSEQ multiplex PCR was the method, and the copy in TCRdb shows in-frame clones only, minus some. The repertoire holds 90,000 or so clones, with approximately 94% as singletons. This chain joins TRBV2 and TRBJ2-3; the D gene is possibly TRBD1 (5 bases). The sequence was obtained from a human donor in good health. The source material was CD8+ T cells from blood. As DNA, the CDR3 is TGTGCCAGCAGTGGGGAAGGGGTTGGTTTCACAGATACGCAGTATTTT. Protein sequence: CASSGEGVGFTDTQYF.